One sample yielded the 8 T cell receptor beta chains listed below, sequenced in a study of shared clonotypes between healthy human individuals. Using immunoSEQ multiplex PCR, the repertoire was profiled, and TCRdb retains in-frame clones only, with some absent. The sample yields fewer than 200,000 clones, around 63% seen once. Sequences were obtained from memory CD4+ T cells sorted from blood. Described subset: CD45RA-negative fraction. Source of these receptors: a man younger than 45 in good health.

CDR3 sequence reads: CASSPPGQGNEKLFF. CDR3 nucleotide sequence: TGCGCCAGCAGCCCACCGGGACAGGGTAATGAAAAACTGTTTTTT. V is TRBV5-1 and J is TRBJ1-4; 9 nucleotides line up with TRBD1. Germline-derived CDR1 and CDR2 are SGHRS and YFSETQ. This CDR3 region has 15 residues. Trimming cost V 4 bases and J 4 bases; bases outside gene matches: 5.

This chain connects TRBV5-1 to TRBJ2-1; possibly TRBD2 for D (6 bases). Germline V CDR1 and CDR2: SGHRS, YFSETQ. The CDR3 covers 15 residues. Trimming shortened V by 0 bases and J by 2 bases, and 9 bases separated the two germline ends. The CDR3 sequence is CASSLVGEAYNEQFF. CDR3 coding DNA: TGCGCCAGCAGCTTGGTGGGGGAGGCCTACAATGAGCAGTTCTTC.

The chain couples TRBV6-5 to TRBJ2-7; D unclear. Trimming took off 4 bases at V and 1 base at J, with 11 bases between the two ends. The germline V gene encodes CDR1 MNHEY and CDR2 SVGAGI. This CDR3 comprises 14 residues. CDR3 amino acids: CASSSVGLSYEQYF. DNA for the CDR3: TGTGCCAGCAGTTCCGTAGGTCTGTCCTACGAGCAGTACTTC.

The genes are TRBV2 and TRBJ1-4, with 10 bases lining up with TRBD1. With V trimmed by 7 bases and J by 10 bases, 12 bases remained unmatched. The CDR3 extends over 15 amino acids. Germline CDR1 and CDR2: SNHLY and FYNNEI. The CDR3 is CASTSFGTGERKLFF. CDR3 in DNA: TGTGCCAGCACATCCTTCGGGACAGGGGAGAGAAAACTGTTTTTT.

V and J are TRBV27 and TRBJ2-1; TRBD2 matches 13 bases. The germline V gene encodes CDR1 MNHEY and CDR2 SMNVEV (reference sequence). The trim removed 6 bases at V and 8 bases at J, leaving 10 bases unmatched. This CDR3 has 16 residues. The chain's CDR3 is CASSRSLAGGAYEQFF. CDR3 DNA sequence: TGTGCCAGCAGCCGATCACTAGCGGGAGGGGCGTATGAGCAGTTCTTC.

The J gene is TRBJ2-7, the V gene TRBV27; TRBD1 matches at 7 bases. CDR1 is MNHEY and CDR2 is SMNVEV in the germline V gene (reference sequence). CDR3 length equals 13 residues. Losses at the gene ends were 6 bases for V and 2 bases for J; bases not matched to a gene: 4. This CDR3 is CASSWTGTYEQYF. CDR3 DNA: TGTGCCAGCAGCTGGACAGGTACCTACGAGCAGTACTTC.

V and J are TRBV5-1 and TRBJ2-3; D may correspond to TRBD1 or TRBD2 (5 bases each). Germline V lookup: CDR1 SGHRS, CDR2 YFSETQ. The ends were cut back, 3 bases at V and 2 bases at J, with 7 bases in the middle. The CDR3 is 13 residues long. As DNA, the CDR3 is TGCGCCAGCAGCTGGGGACCCACAGATACGCAGTATTTT. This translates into CASSWGPTDTQYF.

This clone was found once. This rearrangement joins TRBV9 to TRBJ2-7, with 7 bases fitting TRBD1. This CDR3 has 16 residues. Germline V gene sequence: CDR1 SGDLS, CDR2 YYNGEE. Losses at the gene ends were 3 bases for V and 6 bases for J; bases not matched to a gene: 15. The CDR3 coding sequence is TGTGCCAGCAGCGCCATCGGACAGGCTCGAAGGCGCGAGCAGTACTTC. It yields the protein CASSAIGQARRREQYF.